The entry below gives a single TCR beta chain sequence along with its context. Its antigen is currently unknown. The CDR3 end shows no conserved phenylalanine or tryptophan, and so a read error is likely. This record comes from a study of tumor-infiltrating lymphocytes in primary liver carcinoma. Study-wide findings and caveats: Whereas tumor region pairs overlapped more, tumor-adjacent and tumor-blood pairs overlapped less.

Without any cell sorting, about 19-32 mg of bulk tissue yielded co-extracted RNA and DNA. There were over 80% viable tumor cells in every single sample of tumor. The CDR3 runs to 14 residues. CDR1 is SGHRS, CDR2 YFSETQ, per germline. TCR beta cDNA came from approximately 0.55 ug total RNA, primed with a constant-region primer. A slightly modified ARM-PCR protocol with three nested multiplex PCR rounds produced these TCR beta libraries. Use of TRBV1-TRBV30 forward primers with a C-beta reverse primer characterized the first two PCR rounds, which lasted ten to eleven cycles each. TCRdb independently ran MiXCR on the multiplex PCR reads; one entry per CDR3 protein. This table has tens of thousands of distinct CDR3 sequences, around 70% appearing once.

This chain joins TRBV5-1 and TRBJ1-2; D perhaps matches TRBD1 (5 bases). The sequence came from a man aged 40-49 years with primary liver carcinoma and hepatitis B virus infection. Sequencing was done on a sample of liver tumor tissue from sampling region 1. The subset denotes: tumor region T1, superior pole. The CDR3 loop reads CASNLGGDNYGYTL. DNA for the CDR3: TGCGCCAGCAACTTGGGAGGGGACAACTATGGCTACACCTTG.